This T cell receptor beta chain derives from a study of T cell responses to AZD1222 COVID-19 vaccine (dated by TCRdb to about 2021). Concerning the study at large: AZD1222 recipients with second doses at about 4 weeks or about 12 weeks were pooled, because spike-specific TCR depth and breadth did not differ between schedules. A total of about 230 trial participants underwent TCR sequencing, of whom 207 received two doses of AZD1222 and about 25 received two doses of the MenACWY control vaccine. Enrollment into the trials was organized by age into subgroups of 18-55, 56-69 and 70-plus years, and those subgroups contained roughly 160, 29 and 62 TCR-sequenced participants, respectively. General study outcomes and caveats: Participants were mostly white British, with more females than males. The authors suggested clonal diversity may have been underestimated. Conclusions about previously exposed vaccinees are limited, since just five or six AZD1222 recipients were seropositive for SARS-CoV-2 at baseline. The vaccine-associated CD4 TCRs covered the entire spike protein, and the dominant responses fell in regions 160-218 and 743-854. In the small 56-69-year group, the increase in depth fell short of significance, most likely because of low power. Reportedly, almost half of the unique spike-specific TCRs recognized epitopes lying outside the regions that are mutated in the B.1.351 and B.1.1.7 variants. After two AZD1222 doses, spike-specific TCR breadth and depth were significantly higher than at day 0 and than in MenACWY recipients. Because no samples from the day 14 peak response were available, repertoires could be characterized only after the peak T cell response.

The CDR3 regions of human TCRbeta chains were analyzed by immunosequencing. From the authors' description of their analysis: Repertoire TCRs were matched against a reference library of SARS-CoV-2-specific TCRs generated with the MIRA antigen-specificity platform. Breadth was defined as the fraction of unique TCRs that were SARS-CoV-2-associated, and depth was defined as the fraction of total T cells that were SARS-CoV-2-associated. Using the MIRA data, every spike-specific TCR was mapped to the spike region that the TCR reacted to and assigned to either a CD4 or a CD8 class. Log10-transformed breadth and depth values were compared by one-way ANOVA with Sidak's multiple comparisons tests. TCRdb stores this immuneACCESS table with in-frame sequences only. Part of the clones is absent; in the studies checked, under half of the shortfall reflects unresolved V genes, and no reason is known for the rest. V, J and clone size are those of that table, while D and trimming were read from the DNA. The sample includes 95,000 to 150,000 clones, with approximately 90% observed a single time. The top ten clones comprise 7.7% of the sample.

The time point label of this sample denotes: baseline before first vaccination. Vaccinee samples were obtained from the UK trials COV001 and COV002, which included a single-blind randomized controlled phase 2/3 trial of AZD1222 (ChAdOx1 nCoV-19) in healthy adults. For TCRbeta chain sequencing, PBMC samples from trial participants were taken at day 0 and at day 28 after the second dose. V is cut back by 1 base and J by 5 bases, with 6 bases in the junction unmatched. The CDR3, from cysteine to phenylalanine, totals 16 residues. Of the read, only the CDR3 DNA is kept; its 48 bases are in frame from base 1. According to the germline V gene (reference sequence), CDR1 reads SGHKS and CDR2 reads YYEKEE. For this clone: Its antigen remains unidentified. Base qualities are not provided; no much larger clone lies one nucleotide away.

The chain was built from TRBV5-5 and TRBJ1-4, with TRBD1 matching 9 junction bases. The sequencing used peripheral blood, collected on day 0 of AZD1222 vaccination. This receptor was obtained from an adult in good health. This receptor carries the CDR3 CASSLSFDRGNEKLFF. In nucleotide form, the sequence is TGTGCCAGCAGCTTGTCTTTTGACAGGGGGAATGAAAAACTGTTTTTT. Full variable domain (CDR3 extended with the reference TRBV5-5 and TRBJ1-4 proteins): DAGVTQSPTHLIKTRGQQVTLRCSPISGHKSVSWYQQVLGQGPQFIFQYYEKEERGRGNFPDRFSARQFPNYSSELNVNALLLGDSALYLCASSLSFDRGNEKLFFGSGTQLSVL.